These T cell receptor beta chains were read from a single sample in a study of shared clonotypes between healthy human individuals. This table comes from immunoSEQ multiplex PCR, and its TCRdb copy is limited to in-frame clones, with some not included. The table shows a few million clones, with 85% to 95% occurring only once. The specimen sequenced was naive CD4+ T cells from PBMCs. These receptors all come from a man aged 18 to 30 in good health. Some clones in this sample may be carry-over from other donors' samples. The CDR3 runs from the conserved cysteine through the conserved F or W. The D gene is left open where the match is weak. Not all rows give a size; the values are once, few, many and, for expanded clones, a class.

v_call: TRBV5-6
clone_size: -
j_call: TRBJ1-3
d_call: TRBD1
cdr3_nt: TGTGCCAGCAGCTGGGGACAGCTCTCTGGAAACACCATATATTTT
cdr3_aa: CASSWGQLSGNTIYF

v_call: TRBV11-1
clone_size: -
j_call: TRBJ2-1
d_call: TRBD2
cdr3_nt: TGTGCCAGCAGAAAGAGGCCGACTAGCGGGAGGGCATTAGGTAATGAGCAGTTCTTC
cdr3_aa: CASRKRPTSGRALGNEQFF

v_call: TRBV4-1
clone_size: -
j_call: TRBJ2-3
d_call: -
cdr3_nt: TGCGCCAGCAGCCAACAAGGAAGCCTCAAGGGGGGGGGTACGCAGTATTTT
cdr3_aa: CASSQQGSLKGGGTQYF

v_call: TRBV27
clone_size: once
j_call: TRBJ2-1
d_call: TRBD2
cdr3_nt: TGTGCCAGCAGTTCCACGCCTAGCGGGAGTTCCCTTAGGCGCAATGAGCAGTTCTTC
cdr3_aa: CASSSTPSGSSLRRNEQFF

v_call: TRBV5-1
clone_size: -
j_call: TRBJ2-1
d_call: TRBD2
cdr3_nt: TGCGCCAGCAGCTTGGTGGTAGCGGGAGGGAGTGAGCAGTTCTTC
cdr3_aa: CASSLVVAGGSEQFF

v_call: TRBV28
clone_size: -
j_call: TRBJ2-1
d_call: TRBD2
cdr3_nt: TGTGCCAGCAGTTACGCGGGGACTAGCGTTTACAATGAGCAGTTCTTC
cdr3_aa: CASSYAGTSVYNEQFF

v_call: TRBV27
clone_size: -
j_call: TRBJ2-5
d_call: -
cdr3_nt: TGTGCCAGCAGTTGGAATCGGGGGAACCAAGAGACCCAGTACTTC
cdr3_aa: CASSWNRGNQETQYF

v_call: TRBV28
clone_size: -
j_call: TRBJ2-7
d_call: -
cdr3_nt: TGTGCCAGCAGTACCGGGACTCCCGACTACGAGCAGTACTTC
cdr3_aa: CASSTGTPDYEQYF

v_call: TRBV7-9
clone_size: -
j_call: TRBJ1-2
d_call: -
cdr3_nt: TGTGCCAGCAGCCCCCCTCCTAACTATGGCTACACCTTC
cdr3_aa: CASSPPPNYGYTF

v_call: TRBV2
clone_size: -
j_call: TRBJ2-7
d_call: -
cdr3_nt: TGTGCCAGCAGAGAAAATCCAGGGGTCGAGCAGTACTTC
cdr3_aa: CASRENPGVEQYF

v_call: TRBV29-1
clone_size: once
j_call: TRBJ2-1
d_call: -
cdr3_nt: TGCAGCGTTGAACGGGACATGACCTCCTACAATGAGCAGTTCTTC
cdr3_aa: CSVERDMTSYNEQFF

v_call: TRBV27
clone_size: -
j_call: TRBJ2-7
d_call: -
cdr3_nt: TGTGCCAGCAGTTTATTCGAGGGAGCAGAGTACGAGCAGTACTTC
cdr3_aa: CASSLFEGAEYEQYF

v_call: TRBV7-2
clone_size: -
j_call: TRBJ2-7
d_call: TRBD1
cdr3_nt: TGTGCCAGCAGCCAGTTTGTGGGACAGGGCTACGAGCAGTACTTC
cdr3_aa: CASSQFVGQGYEQYF

v_call: TRBV6-5
clone_size: -
j_call: TRBJ1-3
d_call: -
cdr3_nt: TGTGCCAGCAGCCTCACTCGGGAAGGCACCATATATTTT
cdr3_aa: CASSLTREGTIYF

v_call: TRBV28
clone_size: -
j_call: TRBJ1-5
d_call: -
cdr3_nt: TGTGCCAGCAGTCGAAGCTTAAATCAGCCCCAGCATTTT
cdr3_aa: CASSRSLNQPQHF

v_call: TRBV28
clone_size: -
j_call: TRBJ1-5
d_call: -
cdr3_nt: TGTGCCAGCAGTTTTTTGGGTACCTCCAATCAGCCCCAGCATTTT
cdr3_aa: CASSFLGTSNQPQHF

v_call: TRBV2
clone_size: -
j_call: TRBJ1-5
d_call: TRBD1
cdr3_nt: TGTGCCAGCCGACCCGCAGGGGGGAGCAATCAGCCCCAGCATTTT
cdr3_aa: CASRPAGGSNQPQHF

v_call: TRBV5-1
clone_size: -
j_call: TRBJ2-4
d_call: -
cdr3_nt: TGCGCCAGCAGCGAGGTAGGCCTGGGAGACATTCAGTACTTC
cdr3_aa: CASSEVGLGDIQYF

v_call: TRBV4-1
clone_size: -
j_call: TRBJ1-1
d_call: TRBD1
cdr3_nt: TGCGCCAGCAGCTTGGGGACAGCGGGCAGGTTTACTGAAGCTTTCTTT
cdr3_aa: CASSLGTAGRFTEAFF

v_call: TRBV10-1
clone_size: -
j_call: TRBJ1-1
d_call: -
cdr3_nt: TGCGCCAGCAGTCCAGGGAGGAACACTGAAGCTTTCTTT
cdr3_aa: CASSPGRNTEAFF

v_call: TRBV14
clone_size: -
j_call: TRBJ2-7
d_call: TRBD2
cdr3_nt: TGTGCCAGCAGCCAAGGACTAGCGGGAATCTCCGAGCAGTACTTC
cdr3_aa: CASSQGLAGISEQYF

v_call: TRBV6-1
clone_size: -
j_call: TRBJ1-4
d_call: -
cdr3_nt: TGTGCCAGCAGTGAAGGTCGCAGAGCAGGCGAAAAACTGTTTTTT
cdr3_aa: CASSEGRRAGEKLFF

v_call: TRBV6-5
clone_size: -
j_call: TRBJ2-1
d_call: TRBD2
cdr3_nt: TGTGCCAGCAGTTACACACTAGCGGGAGTGGGCCATGAGCAGTTCTTC
cdr3_aa: CASSYTLAGVGHEQFF

v_call: TRBV5-1
clone_size: -
j_call: TRBJ2-3
d_call: -
cdr3_nt: TGCGCCAGCAGCCGACTAGACACAGATACGCAGTATTTT
cdr3_aa: CASSRLDTDTQYF

v_call: TRBV28
clone_size: -
j_call: TRBJ1-1
d_call: -
cdr3_nt: TGTGCCAGCAGCCGCCCTAAGTCGGCCGCTTTCTTT
cdr3_aa: CASSRPKSAAFF

v_call: TRBV18
clone_size: -
j_call: TRBJ2-7
d_call: -
cdr3_nt: TGTGCCAGCTCACTGGGGGGGCCGACAGGGGCCTCCTACGAGCAGTACTTC
cdr3_aa: CASSLGGPTGASYEQYF

v_call: TRBV7-3
clone_size: -
j_call: TRBJ1-2
d_call: TRBD1
cdr3_nt: TGTGCCAGCAGCGTTAACAGGGGAGTCTATGGCTACACCTTC
cdr3_aa: CASSVNRGVYGYTF

v_call: TRBV30
clone_size: few
j_call: TRBJ1-5
d_call: -
cdr3_nt: TGTGCCTGGAGTGTACTATCAGATCAGCCCCAGCATTTT
cdr3_aa: CAWSVLSDQPQHF

v_call: TRBV7-2
clone_size: -
j_call: TRBJ2-3
d_call: TRBD2
cdr3_nt: TGTGCCAGCAGCACTAGCGGGGCCAGCACAGATACGCAGTATTTT
cdr3_aa: CASSTSGASTDTQYF

v_call: TRBV7-3
clone_size: -
j_call: TRBJ2-2
d_call: -
cdr3_nt: TGTGCCAGCAGCCCCTCTCCCGGGGAGCTGTTTTTT
cdr3_aa: CASSPSPGELFF

v_call: TRBV29-1
clone_size: -
j_call: TRBJ2-7
d_call: -
cdr3_nt: TGCAGCTCCCTGGTCCCCGAGTCCTACGAGCAGTACTTC
cdr3_aa: CSSLVPESYEQYF

v_call: TRBV18
clone_size: -
j_call: TRBJ1-2
d_call: -
cdr3_nt: TGTGCCAGCTCAAGTGGTTTCCGCCCCCCGAGCGACTATGGCTACACCTTC
cdr3_aa: CASSSGFRPPSDYGYTF

v_call: TRBV2
clone_size: -
j_call: TRBJ2-2
d_call: -
cdr3_nt: TGTGCCAGCATCAAACGACAGGGAGGGTCCGGGGAGCTGTTTTTT
cdr3_aa: CASIKRQGGSGELFF

v_call: TRBV5-1
clone_size: -
j_call: TRBJ2-3
d_call: -
cdr3_nt: TGCGCCAGCAGCTCACGCGGTTGGGATTCCACAGATACGCAGTATTTT
cdr3_aa: CASSSRGWDSTDTQYF

v_call: TRBV19
clone_size: -
j_call: TRBJ1-5
d_call: -
cdr3_nt: TGTGCCAGTAGTTCCGTTGGGCCCCAGCATTTT
cdr3_aa: CASSSVGPQHF

v_call: TRBV19
clone_size: -
j_call: TRBJ1-1
d_call: TRBD1
cdr3_nt: TGTGCCACTATGGACAGGGGAACCACTGAAGCTTTCTTT
cdr3_aa: CATMDRGTTEAFF

v_call: TRBV7-3
clone_size: -
j_call: TRBJ2-3
d_call: -
cdr3_nt: TGTGCCAGCAGCTTAATGGCAGGGGAAACAGATACGCAGTATTTT
cdr3_aa: CASSLMAGETDTQYF